This TCR beta chain comes out of a study of blood T cell repertoires in COVID-19. Across the study: Italy, Spain and the United States were the sources of the convalescent and acute COVID-19 samples.

Original processing methods: For nucleated cells, counts were estimated from reference gene primer amplification. Assay: immunoSEQ multiplex PCR; the TCRdb copy retains only in-frame clones and omits some. That table gives V, J and clone size, and the DNA gave D and trimming. There are roughly 93,000 clones in the sample; around 87% occur only once, and around 1% lies in the top ten. This TCR derives from a human donor in a cohort sampled during active COVID-19. Sequenced sample: peripheral blood.

CDR3 DNA: TGTGCCAGCAGTGAAAATTTGGGCCCTACCTACAATGAGCAGTTCTTC. It codes for CASSENLGPTYNEQFF. The chain combines TRBV6-1 with TRBJ2-1; D call uncertain. The CDR3 runs to 16 residues. Trimming left V 2 bases short and J 2 bases short, with 13 bases between. Germline V gene data show CDR1 as MNHNS and CDR2 as SASEGT.